A single sample is the source of the 4 T cell receptor beta chains below, sequenced in a study of blood T cell repertoires in COVID-19. Libraries were prepared by immunoSEQ multiplex PCR; TCRdb keeps only in-frame clonotypes and omits some of them. This repertoire shows approximately 270,000 clones, around 81% found once; its top ten account for approximately 14%. Sequencing used peripheral blood. These TCRs come from a person aged 70 to 80 with COVID-19, enrolled during active disease.

The chain is built from TRBV11-2 and TRBJ2-4; the D gene is possibly TRBD1 (5 bases). Trimming took off 3 bases at V and 3 bases at J, with 21 bases between the two ends. Germline loops: CDR1 SGHAT, CDR2 FQNNGV. This CDR3 contains 18 residues. The CDR3 is CASSLYGPPEQGKNIQYF. The CDR3 DNA follows: TGTGCCAGCAGCTTGTATGGCCCCCCGGAGCAGGGCAAAAACATTCAGTACTTC.

The rearrangement uses TRBV5-5 and TRBJ1-4; 10 nucleotides agree with TRBD1. CDR1 is SGHKS and CDR2 is YYEKEE in the germline V gene (reference sequence). CDR3 length: 15 residues. V was clipped by 0 bases and J by 7 bases; unmatched bases: 3. CDR3 sequence (DNA): TGTGCCAGCAGCTTGGTCGGGACAGGGGTTGAAAAACTGTTTTTT. Its translation is CASSLVGTGVEKLFF.

V gene TRBV5-4 combines with J gene TRBJ2-7, with D possibly being TRBD1 (6 bases). Deletions cut 4 bases from V and 5 bases from J, with 16 bases between. Germline V gene lookup returns CDR1 SGHNT and CDR2 YYREEE (reference sequence). The CDR3 is 14 residues long. The CDR3 loop reads CASSKLQGIDEQYF. In nucleotides, the CDR3 is TGTGCCAGCAGCAAATTACAGGGAATCGACGAGCAGTACTTC.

V gene TRBV9 combines with J gene TRBJ1-2, with TRBD1 matching 8 bases. CDR3 length equals 16 residues. The ends lost 0 bases at V and 3 bases at J; junction bases unmatched: 7. The germline CDR1 and CDR2 sequences are SGDLS and YYNGEE. The CDR3 loop reads CASSVGGQGTDYGYTF. CDR3 in DNA: TGTGCCAGCAGCGTAGGTGGACAGGGTACGGACTATGGCTACACCTTC.